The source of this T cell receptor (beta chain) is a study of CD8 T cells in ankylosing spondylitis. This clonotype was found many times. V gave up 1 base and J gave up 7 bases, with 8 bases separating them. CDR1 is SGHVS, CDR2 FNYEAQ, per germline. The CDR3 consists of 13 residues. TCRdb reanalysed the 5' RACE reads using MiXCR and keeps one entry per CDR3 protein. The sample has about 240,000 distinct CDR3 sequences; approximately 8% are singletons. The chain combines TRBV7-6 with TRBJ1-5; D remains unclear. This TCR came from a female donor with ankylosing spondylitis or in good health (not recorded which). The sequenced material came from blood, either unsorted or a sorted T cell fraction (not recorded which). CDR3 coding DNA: TGTGCCAGCAGCTTAGAGGTAGGACAGCCCCAGCATTTT. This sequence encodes CASSLEVGQPQHF.